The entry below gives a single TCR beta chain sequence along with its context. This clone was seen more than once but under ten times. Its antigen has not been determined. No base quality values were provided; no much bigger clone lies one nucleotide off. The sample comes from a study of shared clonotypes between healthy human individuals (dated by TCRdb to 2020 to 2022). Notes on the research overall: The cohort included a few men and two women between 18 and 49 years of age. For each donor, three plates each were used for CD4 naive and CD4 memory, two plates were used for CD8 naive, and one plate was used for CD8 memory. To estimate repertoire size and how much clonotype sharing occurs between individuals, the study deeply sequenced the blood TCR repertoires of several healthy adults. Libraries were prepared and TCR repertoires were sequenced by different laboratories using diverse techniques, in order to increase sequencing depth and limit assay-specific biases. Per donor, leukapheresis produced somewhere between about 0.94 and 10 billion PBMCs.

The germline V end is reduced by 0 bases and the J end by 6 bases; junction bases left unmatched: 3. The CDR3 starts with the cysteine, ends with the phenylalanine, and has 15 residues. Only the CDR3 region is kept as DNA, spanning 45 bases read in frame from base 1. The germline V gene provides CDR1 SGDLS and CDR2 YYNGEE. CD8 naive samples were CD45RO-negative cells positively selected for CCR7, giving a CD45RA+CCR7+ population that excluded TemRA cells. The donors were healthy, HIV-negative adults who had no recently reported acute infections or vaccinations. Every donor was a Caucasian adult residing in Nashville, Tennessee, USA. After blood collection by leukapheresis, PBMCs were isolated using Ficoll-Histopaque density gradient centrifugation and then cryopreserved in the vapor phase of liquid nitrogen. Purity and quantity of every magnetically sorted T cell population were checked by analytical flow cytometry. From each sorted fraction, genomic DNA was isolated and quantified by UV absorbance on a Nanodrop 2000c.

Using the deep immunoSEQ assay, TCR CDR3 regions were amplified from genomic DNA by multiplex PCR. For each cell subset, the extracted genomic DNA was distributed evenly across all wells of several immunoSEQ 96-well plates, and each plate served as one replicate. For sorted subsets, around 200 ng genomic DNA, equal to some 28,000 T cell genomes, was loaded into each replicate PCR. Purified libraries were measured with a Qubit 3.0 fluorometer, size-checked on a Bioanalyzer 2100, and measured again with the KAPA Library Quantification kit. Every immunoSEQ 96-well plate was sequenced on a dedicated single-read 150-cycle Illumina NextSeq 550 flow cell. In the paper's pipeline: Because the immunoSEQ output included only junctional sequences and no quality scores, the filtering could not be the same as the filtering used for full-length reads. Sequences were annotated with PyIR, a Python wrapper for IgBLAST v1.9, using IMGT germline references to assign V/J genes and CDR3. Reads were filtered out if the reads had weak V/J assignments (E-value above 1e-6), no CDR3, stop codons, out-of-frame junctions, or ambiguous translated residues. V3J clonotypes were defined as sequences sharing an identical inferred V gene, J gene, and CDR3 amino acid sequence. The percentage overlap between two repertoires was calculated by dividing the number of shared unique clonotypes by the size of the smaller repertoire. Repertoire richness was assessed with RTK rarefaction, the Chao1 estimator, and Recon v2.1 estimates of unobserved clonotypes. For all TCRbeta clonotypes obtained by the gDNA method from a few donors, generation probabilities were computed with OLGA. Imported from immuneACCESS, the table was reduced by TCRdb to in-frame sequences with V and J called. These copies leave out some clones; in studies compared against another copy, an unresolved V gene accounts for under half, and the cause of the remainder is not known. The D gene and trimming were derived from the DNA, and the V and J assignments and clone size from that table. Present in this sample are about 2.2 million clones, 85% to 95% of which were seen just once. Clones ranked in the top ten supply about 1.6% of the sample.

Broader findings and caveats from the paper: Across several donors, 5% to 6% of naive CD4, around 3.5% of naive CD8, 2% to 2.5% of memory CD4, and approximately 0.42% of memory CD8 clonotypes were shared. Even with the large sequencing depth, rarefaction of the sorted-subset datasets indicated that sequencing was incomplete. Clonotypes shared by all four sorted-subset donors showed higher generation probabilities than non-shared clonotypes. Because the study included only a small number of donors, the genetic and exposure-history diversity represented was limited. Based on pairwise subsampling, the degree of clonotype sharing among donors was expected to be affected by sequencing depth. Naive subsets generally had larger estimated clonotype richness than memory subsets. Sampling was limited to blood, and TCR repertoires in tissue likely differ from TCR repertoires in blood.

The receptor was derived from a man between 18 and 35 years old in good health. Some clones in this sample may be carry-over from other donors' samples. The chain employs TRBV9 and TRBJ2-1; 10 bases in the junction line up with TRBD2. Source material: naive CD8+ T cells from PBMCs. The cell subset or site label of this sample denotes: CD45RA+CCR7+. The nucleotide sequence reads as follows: TGTGCCAGCAGCGTAGATCAGCGGGAGGGCAATGAGCAGTTCTTC. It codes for CASSVDQREGNEQFF.